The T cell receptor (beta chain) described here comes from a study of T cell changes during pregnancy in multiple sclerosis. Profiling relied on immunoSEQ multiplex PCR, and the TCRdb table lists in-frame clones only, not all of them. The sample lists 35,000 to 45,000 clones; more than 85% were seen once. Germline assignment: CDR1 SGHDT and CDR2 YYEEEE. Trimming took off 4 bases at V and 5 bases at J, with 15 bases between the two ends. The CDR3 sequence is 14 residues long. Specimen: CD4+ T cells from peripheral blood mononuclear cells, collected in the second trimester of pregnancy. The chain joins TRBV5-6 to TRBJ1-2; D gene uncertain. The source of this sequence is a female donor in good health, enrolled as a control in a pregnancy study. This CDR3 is CASSLADLRYGYTF. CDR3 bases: TGTGCCAGCAGCCTAGCGGACCTTCGATATGGCTACACCTTC. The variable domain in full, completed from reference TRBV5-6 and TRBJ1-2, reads DAGVTQSPTHLIKTRGQQVTLRCSPKSGHDTVSWYQQALGQGPQFIFQYYEEEERQRGNFPDRFSGHQFPNYSSELNVNALLLGDSALYLCASSLADLRYGYTFGSGTRLTVV.